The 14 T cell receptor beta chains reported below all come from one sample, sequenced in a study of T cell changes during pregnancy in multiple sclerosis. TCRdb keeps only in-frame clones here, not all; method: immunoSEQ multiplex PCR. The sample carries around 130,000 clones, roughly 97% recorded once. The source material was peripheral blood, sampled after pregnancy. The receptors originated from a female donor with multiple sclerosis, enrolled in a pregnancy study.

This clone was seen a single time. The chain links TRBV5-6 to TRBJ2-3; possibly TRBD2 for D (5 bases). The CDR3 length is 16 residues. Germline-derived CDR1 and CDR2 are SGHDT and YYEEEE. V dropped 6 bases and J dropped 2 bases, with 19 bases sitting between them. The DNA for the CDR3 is TGTGCCAGCACCATTTTGGTAGAGGGCCCCACAGATACGCAGTATTTT. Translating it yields CASTILVEGPTDTQYF.

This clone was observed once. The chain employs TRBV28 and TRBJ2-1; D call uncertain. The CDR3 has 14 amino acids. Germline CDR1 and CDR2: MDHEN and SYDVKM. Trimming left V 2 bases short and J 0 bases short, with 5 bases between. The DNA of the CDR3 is TGTGCCAGCAGTTTACCCTTCTCCTACAATGAGCAGTTCTTC. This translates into CASSLPFSYNEQFF.

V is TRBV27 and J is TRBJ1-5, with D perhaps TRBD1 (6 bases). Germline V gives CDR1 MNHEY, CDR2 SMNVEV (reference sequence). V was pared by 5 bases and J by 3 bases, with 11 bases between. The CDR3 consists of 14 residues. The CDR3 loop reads CASSPGVPNQPQHF. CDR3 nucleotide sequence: TGTGCCAGCAGTCCAGGGGTCCCCAATCAGCCCCAGCATTTT.

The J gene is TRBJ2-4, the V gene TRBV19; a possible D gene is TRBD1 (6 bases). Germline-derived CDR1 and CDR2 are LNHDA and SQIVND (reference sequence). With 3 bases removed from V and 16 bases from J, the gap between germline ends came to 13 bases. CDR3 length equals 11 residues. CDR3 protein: CASSIATGIYF. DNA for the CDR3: TGTGCCAGTAGTATTGCGACAGGAATATACTTC.

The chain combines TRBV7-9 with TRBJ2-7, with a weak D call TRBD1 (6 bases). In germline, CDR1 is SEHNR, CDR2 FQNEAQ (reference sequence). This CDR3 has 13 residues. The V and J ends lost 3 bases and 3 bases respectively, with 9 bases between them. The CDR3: CASSFLQGYEQYF. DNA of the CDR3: TGTGCCAGCAGCTTTTTACAGGGCTACGAGCAGTACTTC.

CDR3 sequence reads: CASSLASGRAQNTGELFF. The CDR3 DNA sequence: TGTGCCAGCAGCTTGGCTAGCGGGAGGGCCCAGAACACCGGGGAGCTGTTTTTT. The genes are TRBV5-4 and TRBJ2-2; 12 bases match TRBD2. The CDR3 is 18 residues long. V lost 0 bases and J lost 1; bases outside the gene matches: 4. The germline V gene encodes CDR1 SGHNT and CDR2 YYREEE (reference sequence).

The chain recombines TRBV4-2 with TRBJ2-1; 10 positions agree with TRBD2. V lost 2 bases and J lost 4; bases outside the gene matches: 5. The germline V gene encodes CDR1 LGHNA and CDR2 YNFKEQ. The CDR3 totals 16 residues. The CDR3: CASSQPPGLAYNEQFF. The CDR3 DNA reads TGTGCCAGCAGCCAACCCCCGGGACTAGCGTACAATGAGCAGTTCTTC.

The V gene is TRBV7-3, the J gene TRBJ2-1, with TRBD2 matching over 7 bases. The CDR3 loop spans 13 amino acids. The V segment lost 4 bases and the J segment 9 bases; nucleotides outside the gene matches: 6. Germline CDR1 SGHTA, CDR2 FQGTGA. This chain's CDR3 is CASSSRGVPEQFF. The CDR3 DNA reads TGTGCCAGCAGCTCACGGGGGGTGCCTGAGCAGTTCTTC.

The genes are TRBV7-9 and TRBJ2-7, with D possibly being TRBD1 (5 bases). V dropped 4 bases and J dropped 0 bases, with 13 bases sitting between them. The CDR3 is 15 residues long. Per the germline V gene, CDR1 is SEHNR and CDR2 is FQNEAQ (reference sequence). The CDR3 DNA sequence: TGTGCCAGCAGCTCCGACAGTGGCATCTCCTACGAGCAGTACTTC. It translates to CASSSDSGISYEQYF.

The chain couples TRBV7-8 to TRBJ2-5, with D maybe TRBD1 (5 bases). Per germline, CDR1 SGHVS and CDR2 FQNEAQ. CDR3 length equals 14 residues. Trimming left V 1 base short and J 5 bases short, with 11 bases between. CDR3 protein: CASSLEGPRETQYF. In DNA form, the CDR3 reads TGTGCCAGCAGCTTAGAGGGGCCGAGGGAGACCCAGTACTTC.

Here the CDR3 reads CASSVERAGELFF. In DNA, the CDR3 is TGTGCCAGCAGTGTCGAGCGGGCCGGGGAGCTGTTTTTT. The chain has TRBV6-1 and TRBJ2-2; the D gene is possibly TRBD2 (6 bases). Trimming removed 4 bases at V and 6 bases at J, with 9 bases between. The germline gives CDR1 MNHNS, CDR2 SASEGT. This CDR3 spans 13 amino acids.

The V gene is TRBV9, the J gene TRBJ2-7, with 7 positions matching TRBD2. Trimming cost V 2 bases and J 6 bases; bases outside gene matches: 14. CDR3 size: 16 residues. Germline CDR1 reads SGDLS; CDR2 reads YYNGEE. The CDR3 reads CASSVSERDGAVEQYF. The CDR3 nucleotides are TGTGCCAGCAGCGTTTCGGAGCGGGACGGCGCGGTCGAGCAGTACTTC.

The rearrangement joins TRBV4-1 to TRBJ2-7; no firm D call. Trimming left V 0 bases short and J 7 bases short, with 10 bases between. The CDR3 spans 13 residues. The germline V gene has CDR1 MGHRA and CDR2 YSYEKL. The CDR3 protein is CASSQDLSWEQYF. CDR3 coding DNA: TGCGCCAGCAGCCAAGATCTATCTTGGGAGCAGTACTTC.

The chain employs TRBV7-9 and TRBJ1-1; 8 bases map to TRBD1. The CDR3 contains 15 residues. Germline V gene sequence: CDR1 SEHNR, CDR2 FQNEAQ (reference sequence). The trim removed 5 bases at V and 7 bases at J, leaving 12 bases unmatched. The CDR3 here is CASSRLFQGAGEAFF. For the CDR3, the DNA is TGTGCCAGCAGCCGCTTGTTTCAGGGGGCGGGTGAAGCTTTCTTT.